Reported below is one TCR beta chain. Its antigen is not identified. This specimen comes from a study of vaccination and CD4 T cells after COVID-19. On the study more broadly: Investigators took post-vaccine samples a median about 65 days after dose two, within a range of 14 to 241. Cultures designated as controls were supplied with a CEFX pool, an HIV-1 Nef pool, or no peptide.

The treatment here: roughly 10-day PBMC culture with coronavirus spike peptide pools or control peptides (ViraFEST assay). Medium was half-exchanged with fresh IL-2 medium on days 3 and 7. Study-level points and caveats: Researchers report that 304 of 307 vaccine-specific clones in convalescent patients proved spike mono-reactive.

Scientists ran DNA taken from cultured CD4+ T cells through the Oncomine TCR Beta short-read assay for sequencing. TCRdb re-analysed the PCR reads in MiXCR, keeping a single row per CDR3 protein. The sample yields over 8,000 distinct CDR3 sequences, around 60% seen once. This CDR3 has 12 amino acids. CDR1 and CDR2 from the germline V gene are DFQATT and SNEGSKA (reference sequence). Between the trimmed V and J ends, which lost 1 base and 5 bases, there was a span of 6 bases. The TCR comes from a human donor who had recovered from COVID-19. The chain is built from TRBV20-1 and TRBJ1-5; no clear D gene. The sequencing sample was made of CD4+ T cells from blood, cultured in vitro. The chain's CDR3 is CSARAPDQPQHF. CDR3 nucleotides: TGCAGTGCTAGAGCCCCGGATCAGCCCCAGCATTTT.